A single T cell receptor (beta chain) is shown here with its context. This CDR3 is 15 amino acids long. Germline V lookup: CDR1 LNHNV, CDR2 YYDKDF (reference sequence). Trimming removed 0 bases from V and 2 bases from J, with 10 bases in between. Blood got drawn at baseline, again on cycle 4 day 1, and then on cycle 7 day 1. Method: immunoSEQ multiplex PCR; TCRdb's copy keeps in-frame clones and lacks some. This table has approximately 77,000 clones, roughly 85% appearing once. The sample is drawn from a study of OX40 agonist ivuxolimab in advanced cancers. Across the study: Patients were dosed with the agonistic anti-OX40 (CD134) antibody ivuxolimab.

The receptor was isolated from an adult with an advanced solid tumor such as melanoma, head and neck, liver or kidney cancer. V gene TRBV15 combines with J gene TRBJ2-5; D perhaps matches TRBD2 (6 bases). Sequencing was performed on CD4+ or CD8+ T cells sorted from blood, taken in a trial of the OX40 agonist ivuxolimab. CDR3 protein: CATSRDPGTQETQYF. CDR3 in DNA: TGTGCCACCAGCAGAGATCCAGGGACTCAAGAGACCCAGTACTTC.